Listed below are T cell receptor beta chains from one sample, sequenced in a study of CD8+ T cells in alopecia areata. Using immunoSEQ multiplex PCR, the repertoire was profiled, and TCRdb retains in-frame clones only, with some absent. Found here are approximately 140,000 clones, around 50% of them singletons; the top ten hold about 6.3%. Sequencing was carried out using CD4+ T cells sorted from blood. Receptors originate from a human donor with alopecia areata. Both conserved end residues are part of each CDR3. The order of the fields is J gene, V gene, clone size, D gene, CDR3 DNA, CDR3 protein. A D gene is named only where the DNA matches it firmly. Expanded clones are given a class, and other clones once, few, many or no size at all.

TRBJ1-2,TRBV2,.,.,TGTGCCAGCAGGAACAGGTTCCTGGGCTATGGCTACACCTTC,CASRNRFLGYGYTF
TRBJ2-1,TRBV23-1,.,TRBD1,TGCGCCAGCAGTTCAGAATACAGGGGAGTGAACAATGAGCAGTTCTTC,CASSSEYRGVNNEQFF
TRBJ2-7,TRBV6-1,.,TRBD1,TGTGCCAGCAGCCGGCAGGGGGTAGGATCCTACGAGCAGTACTTC,CASSRQGVGSYEQYF
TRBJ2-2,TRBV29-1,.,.,TGCAGCGCTCGTTCGAGGGGCAGCACCGGGGAGCTGTTTTTT,CSARSRGSTGELFF
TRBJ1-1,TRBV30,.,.,TGTGCCTGGAGTGGCAGGGAGGAGGCTTTCTTT,CAWSGREEAFF
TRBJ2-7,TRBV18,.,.,TGTGCCAGCTCACCACCACGGCGGGACGTCTCCTACGAGCAGTACTTC,CASSPPRRDVSYEQYF
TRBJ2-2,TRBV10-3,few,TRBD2,TGTGCCATCAGTGAGTCTAGCGGGAGATCCACCGGGGAGCTGTTTTTT,CAISESSGRSTGELFF
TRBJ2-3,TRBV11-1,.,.,TGTGCCAGCAGCTTACGGAGCACAGATACGCAGTATTTT,CASSLRSTDTQYF
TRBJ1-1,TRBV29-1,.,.,TGCAGCGCCAGTCAAAACACGAACACTGAAGCTTTCTTT,CSASQNTNTEAFF
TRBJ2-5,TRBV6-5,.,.,TGTGCCAGCTACAGCTCGGAGACCCAGTACTTC,CASYSSETQYF
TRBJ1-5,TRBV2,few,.,TGTGCCAGCAGTCTGGGTCGAGGAAACAATCAGCCCCAGCATTTT,CASSLGRGNNQPQHF
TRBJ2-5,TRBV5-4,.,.,TGTGCCAGCAGCCCTATGGGGGCTACAGAGACCCAGTACTTC,CASSPMGATETQYF
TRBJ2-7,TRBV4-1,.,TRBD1,TGCGCCAGCAGCCAAGTAACAGGGGACGAGCAGTACTTC,CASSQVTGDEQYF
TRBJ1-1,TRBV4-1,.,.,TGCGCCAGCAGCCAAGATCCACACCGGAACACTGAAGCTTTCTTT,CASSQDPHRNTEAFF
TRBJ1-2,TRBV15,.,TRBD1,TGTGCCACCAGTGCAGGGGGCGCATCGTATGGCTACACCTTC,CATSAGGASYGYTF
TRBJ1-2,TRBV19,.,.,TGTGCCAGTAGTAATCCTCTTTATGGCTACACCTTC,CASSNPLYGYTF
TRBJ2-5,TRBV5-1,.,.,TGCGCCAGCAGCAAAACACAAGAGACCCAGTACTTC,CASSKTQETQYF
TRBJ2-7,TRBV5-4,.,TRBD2,TGTGCCAGCAGCTTGGGACTAGCGACCTACGAGCAGTACTTC,CASSLGLATYEQYF
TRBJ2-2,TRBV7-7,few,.,TGTGCTAGCAGCTTAGGCGAAACCACCGGGGAGCTGTTTTTT,CASSLGETTGELFF
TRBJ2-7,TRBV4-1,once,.,TGCGCCAGCAGCCAAGACCCCGGGAAAACCTACGAGCAGTACTTC,CASSQDPGKTYEQYF
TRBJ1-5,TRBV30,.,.,TGTGCCTGGAGTGTCGGGGTGAGCAATCAGCCCCAGCATTTT,CAWSVGVSNQPQHF
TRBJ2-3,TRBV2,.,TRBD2,TGTGCCAGCGGGAGGGAAGGGACAGATACGCAGTATTTT,CASGREGTDTQYF
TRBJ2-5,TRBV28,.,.,TGTGCCAGCAGTTCCTGGGACAAGGTAGCCCAAGAGACCCAGTACTTC,CASSSWDKVAQETQYF
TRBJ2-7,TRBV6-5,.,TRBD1,TGTGCCAGCAGTTCGAGATACCCAGGGGGCTACGAGCAGTACTTC,CASSSRYPGGYEQYF
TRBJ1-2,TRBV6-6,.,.,TGTGCCAGCAGCCAAGGACGTAAAGCACCGTATGGCTACACCTTC,CASSQGRKAPYGYTF
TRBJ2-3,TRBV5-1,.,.,TGCGCCAGCAGCTCCACTCCGTCGCCAGATACGCAGTATTTT,CASSSTPSPDTQYF
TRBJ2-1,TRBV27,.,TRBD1,TGTGCCAGCAGTTTCGTGGACAGGGTCAGAAATGAGCAGTTCTTC,CASSFVDRVRNEQFF
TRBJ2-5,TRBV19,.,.,TGTGCCAGTAGTATTGGGGGGGGGCGTCAAGAGACCCAGTACTTC,CASSIGGGRQETQYF
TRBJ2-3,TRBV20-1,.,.,TGCAGTGCTAGGTACAGAGAGACGCAGTATTTT,CSARYRETQYF
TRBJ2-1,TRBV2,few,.,TGTGCCAGCATGACAGGTGCCTCCTACAATGAGCAGTTCTTC,CASMTGASYNEQFF
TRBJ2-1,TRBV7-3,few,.,TGTGCCAGCACTAGCGGAGGGGGAAATGAGCAGTTCTTC,CASTSGGGNEQFF
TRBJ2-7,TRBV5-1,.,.,TGCGCCAGCAGCTTGGCGCAGGGGAAGTACGAGCAGTACTTC,CASSLAQGKYEQYF
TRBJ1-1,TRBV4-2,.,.,TGTGCCAGCAGCGGCCGGGACGAGGCTGAAGCTTTCTTT,CASSGRDEAEAFF
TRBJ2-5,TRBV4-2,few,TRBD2,TGTGCCAGCAGCCAGACGACTAGCTCGGAGACCCAGTACTTC,CASSQTTSSETQYF
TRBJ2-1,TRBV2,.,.,TGTGCCAGCAGAGGGGACTCCTACAATGAGCAGTTCTTC,CASRGDSYNEQFF
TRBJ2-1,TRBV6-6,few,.,TGTGCCCTGAGCTCCTACAATGAGCAGTTCTTC,CALSSYNEQFF
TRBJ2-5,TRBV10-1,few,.,TGCGCCAGCAGTGAGTCCCAGGGTACCGAGACCCAGTACTTC,CASSESQGTETQYF
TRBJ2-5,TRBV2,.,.,TGTGCCAGCAGTGACGTCTATCGGGAGACCCAGTACTTC,CASSDVYRETQYF
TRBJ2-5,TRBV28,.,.,TGTGCCAGCACCCTGGCTCGGGAGACCCAGTACTTC,CASTLARETQYF
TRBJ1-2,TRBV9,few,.,TGTGCCAGCAGCGCTGACAGACGCTATGGCTACACCTTC,CASSADRRYGYTF
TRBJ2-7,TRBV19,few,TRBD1,TGTGCCAGTAGTACGGGACAGCTTTACGAGCAGTACTTC,CASSTGQLYEQYF
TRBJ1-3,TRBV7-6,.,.,TGTGCCAGCAGCTTGGCCCCGCCGGGGCGGACTGGAAACACCATATATTTT,CASSLAPPGRTGNTIYF
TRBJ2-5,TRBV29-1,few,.,TGCAGCGTCACCTCCACCACAGGGAACCCCGAGACCCAGTACTTC,CSVTSTTGNPETQYF
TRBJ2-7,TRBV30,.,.,TGTGCCTCCTCGACAGACGGGACCCCCTGGGCCGAGCAGTACTTC,CASSTDGTPWAEQYF
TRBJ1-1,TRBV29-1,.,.,TGCAGCGTTGATACTGGGGCTGAAGCTTTCTTT,CSVDTGAEAFF
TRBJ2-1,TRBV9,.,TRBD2,TGTGCCAGCAGCGTAGGGGACTACCTCTACAATGAGCAGTTCTTC,CASSVGDYLYNEQFF
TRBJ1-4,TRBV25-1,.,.,TGTGCCAGCAGTGAAGACAGCCGTCGCGATGAAAAACTGTTTTTT,CASSEDSRRDEKLFF
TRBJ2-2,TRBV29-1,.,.,TGCAGCGTTGGATTCGGGAACACCGGGGAGCTGTTTTTT,CSVGFGNTGELFF
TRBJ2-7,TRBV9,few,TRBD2,TGTGCCAGCAGCGGCCTCGGACTAGCGGTCTACGAGCAGTACTTC,CASSGLGLAVYEQYF
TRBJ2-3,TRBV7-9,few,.,TGTGCCAGCAGCTTACGGGGGCAGAACACAGATACGCAGTATTTT,CASSLRGQNTDTQYF
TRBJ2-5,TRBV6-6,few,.,TGTGCCAGCAGTTACTCGACGGACCAAGAGACCCAGTACTTC,CASSYSTDQETQYF
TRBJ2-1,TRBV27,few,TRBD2,TGTGCCAGCAGCCAGAGTAGCGGGAGGGCCCTCGATGAGCAGTTCTTC,CASSQSSGRALDEQFF
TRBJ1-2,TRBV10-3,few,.,TGTGCCATCAGTGATCTCTGGCGAAACAGCGCCACCTTC,CAISDLWRNSATF
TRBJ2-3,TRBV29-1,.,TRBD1,TGCAGCGAGAGGGACAGGGTCACAGATACGCAGTATTTT,CSERDRVTDTQYF
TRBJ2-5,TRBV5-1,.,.,TGCGCCAGCCGTAGGGGTGGGGAGACCCAGTACTTC,CASRRGGETQYF